This note documents a single T cell receptor (beta chain) sequence. Antigen: not known. Germline CDR1 SQVTM, CDR2 ANQGSEA. Trimming pared 6 bases from V and 5 bases from J, leaving 16 bases between. The CDR3 contains 14 residues. The data derive from a study of beta chain features in type 1 diabetes. Isolation of CD4+ naive, central memory, regulatory and stem cell-like memory cells was achieved by sorting via CD45RO/CCR7/CD25/CD127/CD95/CD27. Expressed TCRB transcripts were sequenced, since all the RNA that had been isolated was reverse transcribed. Profiling relied on immunoSEQ multiplex PCR, and the TCRdb table lists in-frame clones only, not all of them. The sample has 600,000 to 700,000 clones; around 12% are singletons. General observations from the study: Shorter TCRB CDR3s, moderately but significantly so, were found in Type 1 diabetes patients in all four CD4+ subsets.

The sequenced sample was naive CD4+ T cells from blood. The sequence was collected from a man younger than 45 with type 1 diabetes. This sequence joins TRBV29-1 and TRBJ1-4; D gene uncertain. CDR3 sequence: CSVVRESENEKLFF. The CDR3 DNA follows: TGCAGCGTGGTAAGGGAGAGCGAAAATGAAAAACTGTTTTTT.